The 10 T cell receptor beta chains below were found in one sample sequenced in a study of cytomegalovirus exposure and HLA in healthy donors. Both 60 Vbeta primers and 13 Jbeta primers went into the PCR. Clones were sequenced by immunoSEQ multiplex PCR, and TCRdb holds only the in-frame ones, with some missing. The sample includes around 120,000 clones, about 75% of them seen just once. Sequences were obtained from PBMCs. The receptors were sampled from a man between 60 and 75 years old in good health and CMV-seropositive.

This chain joins TRBV2 and TRBJ2-1, with 7 bases aligning to TRBD1. The germline gives CDR1 SNHLY, CDR2 FYNNEI. This CDR3 is 13 amino acids long. Trimming took 1 base from V and 10 from J; bases not matched to a gene: 4. CDR3 coding DNA: TGTGCCAGCAGTGAAGACCGGGACAGAGAGCAGTTCTTC. Its translation: CASSEDRDREQFF.

V gene TRBV7-8 combines with J gene TRBJ2-5; TRBD2 agrees at 14 bases. The CDR3 totals 18 residues. Trimming cost V 4 bases and J 4 bases; bases outside gene matches: 11. Germline CDR1 SGHVS, CDR2 FQNEAQ. The CDR3 region is CASSSLVTSGGATETQYF. The CDR3 bases are TGTGCCAGCAGCTCGCTTGTGACTAGCGGGGGGGCCACAGAGACCCAGTACTTC.

The chain carries TRBV6-1 and TRBJ2-2; TRBD2 matches at 9 bases. Germline CDR1 is MNHNS and CDR2 is SASEGT. The CDR3 has 15 amino acids. With 5 bases clipped from V and 6 bases from J, the junction kept 7 bases outside the gene matches. CDR3 DNA: TGTGCCAGCAGTCTCGGGACTAGCTTTCCCGGGGAGCTGTTTTTT. Its protein product is CASSLGTSFPGELFF.

This clone appeared a few times. The chain links TRBV11-2 to TRBJ2-6, with D perhaps matching TRBD1 (7 bases). V lost 5 bases to trimming and J lost 1 base, with 21 bases between them. Germline V gene data show CDR1 as SGHAT and CDR2 as FQNNGV. The CDR3 totals 19 residues. The CDR3 loop is CASSLRGGGDRSGANVLTF. DNA of the CDR3: TGTGCCAGCAGCCTCCGTGGAGGGGGCGATAGGTCTGGGGCCAACGTCCTGACTTTC.

Only a few counts were recorded for this clone. The chain combines TRBV4-1 with TRBJ1-2; the match to TRBD1 covers 9 bases. CDR1 and CDR2 from the germline V gene are MGHRA and YSYEKL. The V and J ends lost 4 bases and 2 bases, in that order; junction bases with no gene match: 2. There are 14 residues in the CDR3. The CDR3 DNA sequence: TGCGCCAGCAGCCCGGGGACAGGGAACTATGGCTACACCTTC. Translated, it gives CASSPGTGNYGYTF.

This clone was seen a handful of times. This is likely an artifact of a read error, given a far larger clone one base away. The chain is built from TRBV7-9 and TRBJ2-5; maybe TRBD2 (6 bases). The J call may be incorrect, as the DNA end agrees better with TRBJ2-7. The length of the CDR3 is 15 residues. Per the germline V gene, CDR1 is SEHNR and CDR2 is FQNEAQ (reference sequence). The CDR3 bases are TGTTCCAGCAGCTTGGCGGCTAGCGAGAAATACGAGCAGTACTTC. This gives the protein CSSSLAASEKYEQYF.

The chain recombines TRBV7-2 with TRBJ1-2, with D maybe TRBD1 (5 bases). Germline CDR1 SGHTA, CDR2 FQGNSA. V lost 5 bases and J 7 bases, leaving 14 bases between the germline ends. This CDR3 is 13 amino acids long. The CDR3 loop reads CASSEITQGGYTF. In nucleotides, the CDR3 is TGTGCCAGCAGCGAGATAACGCAGGGTGGCTACACCTTC.

V is TRBV6-1 and J is TRBJ2-3; 13 bases line up with TRBD2. The CDR3 is 15 amino acids. Losses at the gene ends were 5 bases for V and 5 bases for J; bases not matched to a gene: 4. Germline V lookup: CDR1 MNHNS, CDR2 SASEGT. For the CDR3, the DNA is TGTGCCAGCAGTTGGACTAGCGGGAGTGGAGATACGCAGTATTTT. This gives the protein CASSWTSGSGDTQYF.

V usage is TRBV5-1 and J usage is TRBJ2-1; D may be TRBD2 (5 bases). CDR1 and CDR2 from the germline V gene are SGHRS and YFSETQ. V lost 4 bases, J lost 8 bases, and 22 bases lay in between. The CDR3 is 16 amino acids. The CDR3 sequence is CASSRGTPNPGDEQFF. The CDR3 nucleotides are TGCGCCAGCAGCAGAGGAACCCCAAACCCCGGGGATGAGCAGTTCTTC.

The J gene is TRBJ2-7, the V gene TRBV5-1; D is perhaps TRBD1 (6 bases). This CDR3 spans 12 amino acids. Germline values: CDR1 SGHRS, CDR2 YFSETQ. Trimming stripped 2 bases from V and 5 bases from J, with 8 bases between. CDR3 amino acids: CASSLQGHEQYF. CDR3 DNA: TGCGCCAGCAGCTTACAGGGCCACGAGCAGTACTTC.